This passage covers 18 T cell receptor beta chains from one sample sequenced in a study of blood T cell repertoires in COVID-19. Here immunoSEQ multiplex PCR was the method, and the copy in TCRdb shows in-frame clones only, minus some. The table shows approximately 50,000 clones, with about 85% occurring only once. Sequencing was performed on peripheral blood. These receptors were obtained from a man in his 60s with acute or convalescent COVID-19.

V usage is TRBV18 and J usage is TRBJ1-1; TRBD1 agrees at 9 bases. The CDR3 runs 12 residues. Germline trimming cut 6 bases from V and 8 bases from J; bases unmatched to any gene: 4. Germline V gene data show CDR1 as KGHSH and CDR2 as LQKENI. The CDR3 here is CASSPDRGEAFF. DNA of the CDR3: TGTGCCAGCTCTCCGGACAGGGGAGAAGCTTTCTTT.

The rearrangement joins TRBV24-1 to TRBJ2-1, with 7 bases identical to TRBD2. The germline V gene has CDR1 KGHDR and CDR2 SFDVKD. CDR3 length equals 16 residues. The V gene end was trimmed by 5 bases and the J gene end by 0 bases; junction bases not matched to a gene: 6. In DNA, the CDR3 is TGTGCCACCAGTGGCGCCTCGGGAGGCTCCTACAATGAGCAGTTCTTC. This sequence encodes CATSGASGGSYNEQFF.

V is TRBV10-2 and J is TRBJ2-3; tentative D call: TRBD2 (6 bases). Germline loops: CDR1 WSHSY, CDR2 SAAADI. CDR3 length: 14 residues. Between the trimmed V and J ends, which lost 4 bases and 2 bases, there was a span of 10 bases. CDR3 coding DNA: TGCGCCAGCAGTGTCGCGGGAACCACAGATACGCAGTATTTT. This gives the protein CASSVAGTTDTQYF.

The CDR3 spells CASSRNGGTGTDTQYF. CDR3 coding DNA: TGTGCCAGCTCAAGAAACGGCGGAACCGGCACAGATACGCAGTATTTT. This sequence joins TRBV18 and TRBJ2-3, with D uncertain. The CDR3 runs to 16 residues. The V gene's germline CDR1 is KGHSH and CDR2 LQKENI. V shed 5 bases and J shed 1 base, with 16 bases lying between them.

The V call is TRBV28, the J call TRBJ2-1, with D tentatively TRBD2 (7 bases). V lost 5 bases, J lost 13 bases, and 24 bases lay in between. Germline V CDR1 and CDR2: MDHEN, SYDVKM. The CDR3 spans 15 residues. Written as DNA, the CDR3 is TGTGCCAGCAGTATTCGGGACAAACTAGCGATACCTCAGTTCTTC. This codes for CASSIRDKLAIPQFF.

This rearrangement joins TRBV5-1 to TRBJ1-4; D call uncertain. V shed 4 bases and J shed 0 bases, with 10 bases lying between them. This CDR3 is built from 15 residues. Germline V lookup: CDR1 SGHRS, CDR2 YFSETQ. The CDR3 here is CASSPLGTTNEKLFF. For the CDR3, the DNA is TGCGCCAGCAGCCCGCTAGGAACAACTAATGAAAAACTGTTTTTT.

The chain uses TRBV2 and TRBJ2-2, with D hard to call. CDR1 is SNHLY and CDR2 is FYNNEI in the germline V gene. The CDR3 spans 12 residues. Trimming left V 6 bases short and J 6 bases short, with 8 bases between. CDR3 protein: CASRTQPGELFF. The CDR3 bases are TGTGCCAGCAGAACACAGCCCGGGGAGCTGTTTTTT.

CDR3 nucleotide sequence: TGTGCCAGCAGCCAGTGGGGCGGTGAGCAGTTCTTC. This codes for CASSQWGGEQFF. This chain joins TRBV3-1 (or the pseudogene TRBV3-2) and TRBJ2-1; weak D call: TRBD1 (5 bases). Germline V gives CDR1 LGHDT, CDR2 YNNKEL (reference sequence). V was trimmed by 3 bases and J by 9 bases, leaving 9 bases between them. The CDR3 contains 12 residues.

The chain uses TRBV5-1 and TRBJ1-4; weak D call: TRBD1 (6 bases). The V gene lost 3 bases and the J gene lost 8 bases, with 11 bases spanning the gap. This CDR3 spans 13 amino acids. Germline CDR1 and CDR2: SGHRS and YFSETQ. This chain's CDR3 is CASSYSGDEKLFF. DNA for the CDR3: TGCGCCAGCAGCTATTCAGGGGACGAAAAACTGTTTTTT.

The chain combines TRBV9 with TRBJ2-3; 10 nucleotides align to TRBD2. V lost 3 bases and J lost 3; bases outside the gene matches: 4. CDR1 and CDR2 from the germline V gene are SGDLS and YYNGEE. The CDR3 has 15 amino acids. Written as DNA, the CDR3 is TGTGCCAGCAGCGCCATAGCGGGAGGAACAGATACGCAGTATTTT. Its translation: CASSAIAGGTDTQYF.

The chain is built from TRBV27 and TRBJ1-4, with TRBD1 identical over 9 bases. CDR1 and CDR2 from the germline V gene are MNHEY and SMNVEV (reference sequence). J gave up 5 bases and V 6 bases, and 10 bases lay outside the gene matches. The CDR3 sequence is 16 residues long. CDR3 sequence reads: CASRGQGVRSNEKLFF. Written as DNA, the CDR3 is TGTGCCAGCAGGGGACAGGGAGTTAGGTCGAATGAAAAACTGTTTTTT.

This clone has a handful of counts. V and J are TRBV13 and TRBJ2-1; 11 positions match TRBD2. The length of the CDR3 is 16 residues. With V trimmed by 3 bases and J by 3 bases, 4 bases remained unmatched. The germline CDR1 and CDR2 sequences are PRHDT and FYEKMQ (reference sequence). For the CDR3, the DNA is TGTGCCAGCAGCTTCTCACTAGCGGGAGACTACAATGAGCAGTTCTTC. Translated: CASSFSLAGDYNEQFF.

V and J are TRBV7-9 and TRBJ2-7, with no clear D. The CDR3 totals 11 residues. Trimming pared 3 bases from V and 4 bases from J, leaving 4 bases between. Germline V CDR1 and CDR2: SEHNR, FQNEAQ (reference sequence). CDR3 residues: CASSFSYEQYF. In nucleotides, the CDR3 is TGTGCCAGCAGCTTCTCTTACGAGCAGTACTTC.

The chain recombines TRBV5-8 with TRBJ2-7; D may be TRBD1 (6 bases). This CDR3 has 16 residues. Trimming took off 4 bases at V and 3 bases at J, with 20 bases between the two ends. Germline V gene data show CDR1 as SGHTS and CDR2 as YDEGEE. The CDR3 bases are TGTGCCAGCAGCCACCCCCGGGACACGGACATCTACGAGCAGTACTTC. It yields the protein CASSHPRDTDIYEQYF.

V is TRBV7-6 and J is TRBJ2-7; the D gene is possibly TRBD2 (6 bases). The CDR3 has 14 amino acids. Germline CDR1 and CDR2: SGHVS and FNYEAQ. Trimming removed 5 bases at V and 3 bases at J, with 14 bases between. The CDR3 spells CASSPRDSRYEQYF. CDR3 coding DNA: TGTGCCAGCAGCCCCCGGGACTCCCGCTACGAGCAGTACTTC.

V gene TRBV19 combines with J gene TRBJ2-5; D is unclear. The CDR3 runs to 14 residues. The V end lost 3 bases, the J end lost 4 bases, and 12 bases lay between the germline ends. Germline CDR1 is LNHDA and CDR2 is SQIVND (reference sequence). The DNA of the CDR3 is TGTGCCAGTAGTATTGCTCCCCCGGGAGAGACCCAGTACTTC. Residues: CASSIAPPGETQYF.

The rearrangement links TRBV3-1 (or the pseudogene TRBV3-2) to TRBJ1-2; D unresolved. This CDR3 spans 13 amino acids. Germline V gives CDR1 LGHDT, CDR2 YNNKEL (reference sequence). V was trimmed by 5 bases and J by 1 base, leaving 8 bases between them. CDR3 protein: CASSGGVNYGYTF. CDR3 bases: TGTGCCAGCAGCGGTGGAGTTAACTATGGCTACACCTTC.

The J gene is TRBJ1-2, the V gene TRBV2; weak D call: TRBD1 (5 bases). CDR3 length: 14 residues. CDR1 and CDR2 (germline): SNHLY, FYNNEI. V was shortened by 5 bases and J by 4 bases, with 14 bases between the two germline ends. In DNA, the CDR3 is TGTGCCAGCAGTCTGGACGGGAGGGGCTATGGCTACACCTTC. This sequence encodes CASSLDGRGYGYTF.